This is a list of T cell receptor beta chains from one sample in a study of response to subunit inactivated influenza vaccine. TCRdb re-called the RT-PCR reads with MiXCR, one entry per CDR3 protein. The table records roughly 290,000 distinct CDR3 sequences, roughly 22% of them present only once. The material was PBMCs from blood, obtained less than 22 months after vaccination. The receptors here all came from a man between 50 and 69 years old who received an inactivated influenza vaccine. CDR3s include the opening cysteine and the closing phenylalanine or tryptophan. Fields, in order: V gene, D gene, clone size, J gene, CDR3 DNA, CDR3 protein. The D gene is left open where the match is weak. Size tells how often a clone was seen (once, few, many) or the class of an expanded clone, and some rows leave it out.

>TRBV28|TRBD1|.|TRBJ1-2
TGTGCCAGCAGTTCACTCGGGACAGGGGATTTGGTGGGTGGCTACACCTTC
CASSSLGTGDLVGGYTF
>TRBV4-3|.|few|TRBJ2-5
TGCGCCAGCAGCCAAGATTACGGGCCGTGGGAGACCCAGTACTTC
CASSQDYGPWETQYF
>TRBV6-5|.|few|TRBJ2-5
TGTGCCAGCAGTTACGCCCTTGGTGGGTTGGGCAGGGAGACCCAGTACTTC
CASSYALGGLGRETQYF
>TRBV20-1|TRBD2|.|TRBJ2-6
TGCAGTGCTAGCGGGGGGTCCTCTGGGGCCAACGTCCTGACTTTC
CSASGGSSGANVLTF
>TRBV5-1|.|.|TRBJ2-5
TGCGCCAGCAACCCACAACCGGGGGCCCGGGAGACCCAGTACTTC
CASNPQPGARETQYF
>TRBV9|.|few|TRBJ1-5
TGTGCCAGCAGCGTAGAGCGCTCAGGTCAGCCCCAGCATTTT
CASSVERSGQPQHF
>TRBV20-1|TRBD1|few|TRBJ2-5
TGCAGTGCCCAGAGGGGGCCTGCCGAGACCCAGTACTTC
CSAQRGPAETQYF
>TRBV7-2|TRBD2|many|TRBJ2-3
TGTGCCAGCAGCTGGGGACTAGCAGGGTCCACAGATACGCAGTATTTT
CASSWGLAGSTDTQYF
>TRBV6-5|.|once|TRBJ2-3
TGTGCCAGCAAGTTGCGGGTGCAGGGCACAGATACGCAGTATTTT
CASKLRVQGTDTQYF
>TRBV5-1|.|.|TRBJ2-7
TGCGCCAGCAGCAGAACAGGGAAGAGCTCCTACGAGCAGTACTTC
CASSRTGKSSYEQYF
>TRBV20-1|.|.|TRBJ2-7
TGCAGTGCTAACGAACAGGGTACCACCTACGAGCAGTACTTC
CSANEQGTTYEQYF
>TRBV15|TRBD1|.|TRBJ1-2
TGTGCCACCAGCGGAACCCTTACAGGGGGGAACTATGGCTACACCTTC
CATSGTLTGGNYGYTF
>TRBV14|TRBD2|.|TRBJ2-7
TGTGCCAGCAGCCAAGGCAGCCTAGCGGGAACCGAGCAGTACTTC
CASSQGSLAGTEQYF
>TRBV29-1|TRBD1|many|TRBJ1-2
TGCAGCGTTTACGACAGGGGATCTTCTAACTATGGCTACACCTTC
CSVYDRGSSNYGYTF
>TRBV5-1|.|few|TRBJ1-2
TGCGCCAGCAGGGATGCGTATGGCTACACCTTC
CASRDAYGYTF
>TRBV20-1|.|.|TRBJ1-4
TGCAGTGCTAGAGGACCCCAACTCGGGAAACTGTTTTTT
CSARGPQLGKLFF
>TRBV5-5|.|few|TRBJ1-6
TGTGCCAGCAGCACCCCCACCCGGGGGGGTATCTCCTATAATTCACCCCTCCACTTT
CASSTPTRGGISYNSPLHF
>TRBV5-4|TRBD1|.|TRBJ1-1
TGTGCCAGCAGCCCACCTACAGGGGGCGATACTGAAGCTTTCTTT
CASSPPTGGDTEAFF
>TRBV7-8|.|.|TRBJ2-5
TGTGCCAGCAGACCTATGGGTTGGTTAGCACGAGAGACCCAGTACTTC
CASRPMGWLARETQYF
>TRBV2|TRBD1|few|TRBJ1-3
TGTGCCAGCAGTGGACAGGGTCAGGACACCATATATTTT
CASSGQGQDTIYF
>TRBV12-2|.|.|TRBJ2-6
TGTGCAAGTCGCTCAACTTACACGAACGGACAGGGATCCTCTGGGGCCAACGTCCTGACTTTC
CASRSTYTNGQGSSGANVLTF
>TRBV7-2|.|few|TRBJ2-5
TGTGCCAGCAGCTTAGGGAGGGCCGGTGAGACCCAGTACTTC
CASSLGRAGETQYF
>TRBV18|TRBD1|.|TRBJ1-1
TGTGCCAGCTCACGATCCTATGGGCAGGGGGGAACTGAAGCTTTCTTT
CASSRSYGQGGTEAFF
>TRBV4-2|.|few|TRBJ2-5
TGTGCCAGCAGCCAAGCGGGAGCCGAAGAGACCCAGTACTTC
CASSQAGAEETQYF
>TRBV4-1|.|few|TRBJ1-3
TGCGCCAGCAGCCAAGGACAGCTCTCTGGAAACACCATATATTTT
CASSQGQLSGNTIYF